A selection of T cell receptor beta chains follows, all from one sample in a study of T cell repertoires in cytomegalovirus infection. In TCRdb, the reads were re-called with MiXCR into one record per CDR3 protein. This repertoire shows 200,000 to 300,000 distinct CDR3 sequences, approximately 13% found once; its top ten account for under 2%. Sequencing input: PBMCs. The receptors stem from a human donor in good health (CMV status not recorded). Some clones in this sample may be carry-over from other donors' samples. Both conserved end residues are part of each CDR3. Fields, in order: D gene, CDR3 length, J gene, V gene, clone size, CDR3 protein, CDR3 DNA. A D gene is named only where the DNA matches it firmly. Size is stated for part of the rows, as once, few or many counts, or as a class when the clone is expanded.

.,13,TRBJ1-2,TRBV6-6,many,CASSYDRSYGYTF,TGTGCCAGCAGTTACGACAGGAGCTATGGCTACACCTTC
.,13,TRBJ1-2,TRBV3-1,many,CASSPGHNYGYTF,TGTGCCAGCAGCCCCGGGCATAACTATGGCTACACCTTC
TRBD1,16,TRBJ2-1,TRBV5-1,many,CASNPTGQSSYNEQFF,TGCGCCAGCAACCCGACAGGGCAGAGCTCCTACAATGAGCAGTTCTTC
.,15,TRBJ2-4,TRBV6-5,few,CASSYSSGSKNIQYF,TGTGCCAGCAGTTACTCATCAGGGAGCAAAAACATTCAGTACTTC
TRBD1,15,TRBJ2-2,TRBV20-1,.,CSAMGQGFNAGELFF,TGCAGTGCTATGGGACAGGGGTTTAATGCCGGGGAGCTGTTTTTT
.,15,TRBJ2-1,TRBV2,few,CASKRSESSYNEQFF,TGTGCCAGCAAGAGAAGCGAAAGCTCCTACAATGAGCAGTTCTTC
TRBD2,19,TRBJ2-5,TRBV15,few,CATSRDPREPGGARETQYF,TGTGCCACCAGCAGAGATCCCAGGGAACCGGGAGGAGCGAGGGAGACCCAGTACTTC
.,18,TRBJ2-6,TRBV6-1,many,CASSLPGTMRAGANVLTF,TGTGCCAGCAGTTTGCCGGGAACTATGAGAGCTGGGGCCAACGTCCTGACTTTC
.,18,TRBJ2-6,TRBV12-3/TRBV12-4,many,CASSFRRGERSGANVLTF,TGTGCCAGCAGCTTCCGGAGGGGAGAGAGATCTGGGGCCAACGTCCTGACTTTC
TRBD1,14,TRBJ1-4,TRBV11-3,many,CASSSGTGYEKLFF,TGTGCCAGCAGCTCCGGGACAGGGTATGAAAAACTGTTTTTT
.,13,TRBJ1-2,TRBV6-2/TRBV6-3,.,CASTEGDGLGYTF,TGTGCCAGCACCGAAGGGGACGGCCTTGGCTACACCTTC
.,12,TRBJ2-1,TRBV19,.,CASSMGGPEQFF,TGTGCCAGTAGTATGGGGGGCCCTGAGCAGTTCTTC
.,17,TRBJ2-1,TRBV7-2,many,CASSLGRGRSSYNEQFF,TGTGCCAGCAGCTTAGGAAGGGGCCGGAGCTCCTACAATGAGCAGTTCTTC
TRBD2,16,TRBJ2-5,TRBV5-4,.,CASSLELAGPQETQYF,TGTGCCAGCAGCTTGGAACTAGCGGGGCCCCAAGAGACCCAGTACTTC
TRBD1,14,TRBJ1-5,TRBV5-5,.,CASSPGTANQPQHF,TGTGCCAGCAGCCCCGGGACAGCCAATCAGCCCCAGCATTTT
.,14,TRBJ2-5,TRBV6-1,many,CASSEGRVPETQYF,TGTGCCAGCAGTGAAGGGAGGGTCCCCGAGACCCAGTACTTC
TRBD1,14,TRBJ1-1,TRBV2,few,CASKRQGMNTEAFF,TGTGCCAGCAAAAGACAGGGGATGAACACTGAAGCTTTCTTT
TRBD1,13,TRBJ2-5,TRBV5-1,many,CASRSGGIETQYF,TGCGCCAGCCGATCAGGGGGCATAGAGACCCAGTACTTC
TRBD1,18,TRBJ1-3,TRBV5-5,.,CASSSTGTGRSLGNTIYF,TGTGCCAGCAGCTCGACCGGGACAGGAAGAAGTCTGGGAAACACCATATATTTT
TRBD2,14,TRBJ2-7,TRBV20-1,.,CSARKREVPYEQYF,TGCAGTGCCCGGAAGCGGGAGGTCCCCTACGAGCAGTACTTC
TRBD1,15,TRBJ1-5,TRBV5-1,many,CASSLGQGTDQPQHF,TGCGCCAGCAGCTTGGGACAGGGCACAGATCAGCCCCAGCATTTT
.,15,TRBJ2-6,TRBV6-1,many,CASRRDSSGANVLTF,TGTGCCAGCCGGAGGGATAGCTCTGGGGCCAACGTCCTGACTTTC
.,15,TRBJ1-5,TRBV11-1,.,CASSLGSGDTDTQHF,TGTGCCAGCAGCTTAGGGTCAGGGGACACAGATACGCAGCATTTT